The clone carrying this T cell receptor (beta chain) was found many times. In TCRdb, the 5' RACE reads were re-called with MiXCR into one record per CDR3 protein. The sample carries 100,000 to 150,000 distinct CDR3 sequences, roughly 6% recorded once. This sample is drawn from a study of T-cell memory formation after mild COVID-19. Trimming removed 3 bases from V and 5 bases from J, with 9 bases in between. Germline V CDR1 and CDR2: SGHRS, YFSETQ. This CDR3 comprises 12 residues. The sequencing sample was made of PBMCs or a T cell subset sorted from them (not recorded which). The chain uses TRBV5-1 and TRBJ2-7, with no clear D. The clonotype comes from an adult woman who had mild COVID-19 (a few samples of this study predate the infection). Cell type and time point are not known. DNA of the CDR3: TGCGCCAGCAGCTCCCCGTCCGACGAGCAGTACTTC. This translates into CASSSPSDEQYF.